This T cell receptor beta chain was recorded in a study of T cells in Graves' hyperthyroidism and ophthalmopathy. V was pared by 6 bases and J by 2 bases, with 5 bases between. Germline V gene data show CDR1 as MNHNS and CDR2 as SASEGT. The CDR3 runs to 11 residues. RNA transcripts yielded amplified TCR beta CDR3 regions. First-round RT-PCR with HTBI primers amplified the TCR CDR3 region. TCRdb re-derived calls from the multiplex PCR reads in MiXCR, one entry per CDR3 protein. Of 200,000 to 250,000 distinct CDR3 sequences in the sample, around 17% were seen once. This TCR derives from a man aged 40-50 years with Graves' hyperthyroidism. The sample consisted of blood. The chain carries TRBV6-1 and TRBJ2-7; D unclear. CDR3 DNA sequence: TGTGCCAGCAGGACGCCCTACGAGCAGTACTTC. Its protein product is CASRTPYEQYF.